These 14 T cell receptor beta chains were all obtained from the same sample, sequenced in a study of T cell repertoires in cytomegalovirus infection. MiXCR was run by TCRdb on the reads, yielding one entry per CDR3 protein. This sample carries roughly 600,000 distinct CDR3 sequences, 20% to 25% of them seen once, and the ten largest clones take less than 10%. The sequenced sample was CD8+ T cells from PBMCs. The receptor set was obtained from a human donor in good health (CMV status not recorded). Some clones in this sample may be carry-over from other donors' samples.

The V and J genes are TRBV6-5 and TRBJ1-2; no firm D call. The V gene's germline CDR1 is MNHEY and CDR2 SVGAGI. The V end lost 0 bases, the J end lost 6 bases, and 11 bases lay between the germline ends. The CDR3 has 14 residues. CDR3: CASSYSVRGHGYTF. The CDR3 nucleotides are TGTGCCAGCAGTTACTCAGTGCGTGGTCATGGCTACACCTTC.

V usage is TRBV19 and J usage is TRBJ1-5, with D perhaps matching TRBD1 (6 bases). V lost 6 bases to trimming and J lost 4 bases, with 13 bases between them. Looked up from germline, CDR1 is LNHDA and CDR2 is SQIVND (reference sequence). The CDR3 covers 14 residues. This chain's CDR3 is CASRFRGGNQPQHF. The CDR3 DNA follows: TGTGCCAGTAGGTTCAGGGGTGGTAATCAGCCCCAGCATTTT. Full variable domain (remainder filled in from reference TRBV19 and TRBJ1-5): DGGITQSPKYLFRKEGQNVTLSCEQNLNHDAMYWYRQDPGQGLRLIYYSQIVNDFQKGDIAEGYSVSREKKESFPLTVTSAQKNPTAFYLCASRFRGGNQPQHFGDGTRLSIL.

Details on this clonotype: An end of the junction differs from the germline gene, which may be a read error. The chain joins TRBV4-1 to TRBJ2-5, with 8 bases fitting TRBD1. Germline-derived CDR1 and CDR2 are MGHRA and YSYEKL. The CDR3 consists of 14 residues. The CDR3 DNA sequence: TGTGCCAGCAGCCCGAGGACAGGGCGAGAGGCCCAGTACTTC. It specifies CASSPRTGREAQYF.

This clonotype was recorded many times. V is TRBV7-9 and J is TRBJ2-6, with 10 nucleotides matching TRBD2. The CDR3 has 22 residues. The germline V gene encodes CDR1 SEHNR and CDR2 FQNEAQ (reference sequence). The V gene end was trimmed by 5 bases and the J gene end by 0 bases; junction bases not matched to a gene: 19. Written as DNA, the CDR3 is TGTGCCAGCAGCACAACAGAAATCGGGCTAGCGGGGGCTGTCTCTGGGGCCAACGTCCTGACTTTC. This gives the protein CASSTTEIGLAGAVSGANVLTF. The full variable domain, completed using reference TRBV7-9 and TRBJ2-6, is DTGVSQNPRHKITKRGQNVTFRCDPISEHNRLYWYRQTLGQGPEFLTYFQNEAQLEKSRLLSDRFSAERPKGSFSTLEIQRTEQGDSAMYLCASSTTEIGLAGAVSGANVLTFGAGSRLTVL.

The CDR3 sequence is CASSHGTAYQETQYF. The CDR3 DNA reads as TGTGCCAGCAGCCACGGGACAGCGTACCAAGAGACCCAGTACTTC. The chain uses TRBV7-2 and TRBJ2-5, with 7 bases lining up with TRBD1. Germline V gives CDR1 SGHTA, CDR2 FQGNSA. The junction had 6 bases not matched to a gene; V was cut back by 5 bases and J by 0 bases. The CDR3 covers 15 residues. Using reference TRBV7-2 and TRBJ2-5 for the parts outside the CDR3, the full variable domain is GAGVSQSPSNKVTEKGKDVELRCDPISGHTALYWYRQSLGQGLEFLIYFQGNSAPDKSGLPSDRFSAERTGGSVSTLTIQRTQQEDSAVYLCASSHGTAYQETQYFGPGTRLLVL.

This clonotype was recorded at least ten times. The CDR3 region has the DNA TGTGCCAGCAACGAATCGGAGGACAGGCTGAACACTGAAGCTTTCTTT. It codes for CASNESEDRLNTEAFF. The rearrangement links TRBV6-2 or TRBV6-3 to TRBJ1-1; TRBD1 matches 7 bases. J gave up 0 bases and V 7 bases, and 11 bases lay outside the gene matches. CDR3 length: 16 residues. Germline CDR1 MNHEY, CDR2 SVGEGT.

V usage is TRBV12-5 and J usage is TRBJ2-1; 9 bases are a match to TRBD2. Germline V gives CDR1 LGHNT, CDR2 FRNRAP. With 5 bases clipped from V and 2 bases from J, the junction kept 7 bases outside the gene matches. The CDR3 runs to 16 residues. The CDR3 DNA follows: TGTGCTAGTGGTATTCCCATAGCGGGGGCCTACAATGAGCAGTTCTTC. Amino acid sequence: CASGIPIAGAYNEQFF.

The chain couples TRBV7-6 to TRBJ2-1; 7 positions agree with TRBD1. The CDR3 consists of 17 residues. V was clipped by 6 bases and J by 7 bases; unmatched bases: 18. CDR1 is SGHVS, CDR2 FNYEAQ, per germline. The CDR3 region is CASRPGGMSSTWNEQFF. As DNA, the CDR3 is TGTGCCAGCAGGCCAGGGGGAATGAGTTCCACATGGAATGAGCAGTTCTTC.

This clonotype was picked up many times. V usage is TRBV28 and J usage is TRBJ2-3; D unresolved. The ends were cut back, 5 bases at V and 3 bases at J, with 6 bases in the middle. The CDR3 covers 12 residues. Per the germline V gene, CDR1 is MDHEN and CDR2 is SYDVKM. The CDR3 sequence is CASSDETDTQYF. The CDR3 region has the DNA TGTGCCAGCAGTGATGAGACAGATACGCAGTATTTT.

The chain recombines TRBV7-3 with TRBJ2-7; TRBD2 matches at 7 bases. V gave up 0 bases and J gave up 7 bases; unmatched junction bases: 3. CDR3 size: 13 residues. Germline V gene lookup returns CDR1 SGHTA and CDR2 FQGTGA. The CDR3 nucleotides are TGTGCCAGCAGCTTAACGGGGGGGAGGGAGCAGTACGTC. Amino acid sequence: CASSLTGGREQYV.

This chain uses TRBV20-1 with TRBJ2-7; D ambiguous. Trimming took 1 base from V and 3 from J, leaving 16 bases between them. Germline V gives CDR1 DFQATT, CDR2 SNEGSKA (reference sequence). The CDR3 is 15 amino acids. The CDR3 region is CSARVVRRSLYEQYF. The CDR3 nucleotides are TGCAGTGCTAGAGTGGTACGACGGTCCCTCTACGAGCAGTACTTC.

This clonotype has more than one count but fewer than ten. The gene calls are TRBV12-3 or TRBV12-4 and TRBJ2-7; no reliable D call. The V gene lost 5 bases and the J gene lost 3 bases, with 14 bases spanning the gap. This CDR3 has 14 amino acids. CDR3 sequence: CASSQSGLFYEQYF. The CDR3 coding sequence is TGTGCCAGCAGTCAATCGGGCCTTTTCTACGAGCAGTACTTC.

The gene calls are TRBV7-8 and TRBJ2-1; D not resolved. V dropped 0 bases and J dropped 7 bases, with 10 bases sitting between them. CDR3 length equals 14 residues. CDR1 and CDR2 from the germline V gene are SGHVS and FQNEAQ. The chain's CDR3 is CASSLAQTRNEQFF. For the CDR3, the DNA is TGTGCCAGCAGCTTAGCGCAGACGAGGAATGAGCAGTTCTTC.

The chain couples TRBV7-9 to TRBJ2-3; 9 bases fit TRBD2. The CDR3 runs to 15 residues. Germline V lookup: CDR1 SEHNR, CDR2 FQNEAQ (reference sequence). The ends lost 5 bases at V and 3 bases at J; junction bases unmatched: 6. Written as DNA, the CDR3 is TGTGCCAGCAGCCATAGCGGGGGAGGAACAGATACGCAGTATTTT. It translates to CASSHSGGGTDTQYF.